This is a list of T cell receptor beta chains from one sample in a study of blood T cells in healthy people across ages. TCRdb fed the 5' RACE reads into MiXCR, producing one record per CDR3 protein. This table has hundreds of thousands of distinct CDR3 sequences, more than 25% appearing once. Sequencing was performed on blood. The receptors originated from an elderly woman in good health. Both conserved end residues are part of each CDR3. Each record gives: CDR3 length, D gene, V gene, J gene, clone size, CDR3 DNA, CDR3 protein. A D gene is named only where the DNA matches it firmly. The size entry is marked missing in some rows and otherwise reads once, few, many or a size class.

len: 16; d_gene: TRBD2; v_gene: TRBV7-2; j_gene: TRBJ2-3; abundance: many; CDR3nt: TGTGCCAGCAGCAAGGGACTAGCGGGGGGTTCAGATACGCAGTATTTT; CDR3aa: CASSKGLAGGSDTQYF
len: 13; d_gene: NA; v_gene: TRBV11-2; j_gene: TRBJ2-7; abundance: NA; CDR3nt: TGTGCCAGCAGCTTAGGGGTGGCAAACGAGCAGTACTTC; CDR3aa: CASSLGVANEQYF
len: 12; d_gene: NA; v_gene: TRBV6-5; j_gene: TRBJ2-7; abundance: many; CDR3nt: TGTGCCAGCAGTCCTCGTCGGTACGAGCAGTACTTC; CDR3aa: CASSPRRYEQYF
len: 15; d_gene: NA; v_gene: TRBV20-1; j_gene: TRBJ2-7; abundance: few; CDR3nt: TGCAGTGCTAGAGCTTCGACTAACCCCTCCTACGAGCAGTACTTC; CDR3aa: CSARASTNPSYEQYF
len: 16; d_gene: TRBD2; v_gene: TRBV20-1; j_gene: TRBJ2-5; abundance: many; CDR3nt: TGCAGTGCTAGAGATCCCCTAGCGGGGGAAAGGGAGACCCAGTACTTC; CDR3aa: CSARDPLAGERETQYF
len: 14; d_gene: NA; v_gene: TRBV2; j_gene: TRBJ2-1; abundance: few; CDR3nt: TGTGCCAGCAGTGAAAGGGGTTCCAACAATGAGCAGTTCTTC; CDR3aa: CASSERGSNNEQFF
len: 15; d_gene: TRBD1; v_gene: TRBV25-1; j_gene: TRBJ2-7; abundance: NA; CDR3nt: TGTGCCAGCAGTGACTCGACAGGGTGGAGGAACGAGCAGTACTTC; CDR3aa: CASSDSTGWRNEQYF
len: 16; d_gene: TRBD1; v_gene: TRBV11-3; j_gene: TRBJ2-3; abundance: many; CDR3nt: TGTGCCAGCAGCTTAGTGGGGACAGGGAGCACAGATACGCAGTATTTT; CDR3aa: CASSLVGTGSTDTQYF
len: 17; d_gene: TRBD2; v_gene: TRBV20-1; j_gene: TRBJ2-2; abundance: few; CDR3nt: TGCAGTGCTCCTACGGGACTAGCGGGGGGTTACACCGGGGAGCTGTTTTTT; CDR3aa: CSAPTGLAGGYTGELFF
len: 14; d_gene: TRBD2; v_gene: TRBV7-7; j_gene: TRBJ2-5; abundance: many; CDR3nt: TGTGCTAGCAGCCAGGGACTAGCGGTACAGACCCAGTACTTC; CDR3aa: CASSQGLAVQTQYF
len: 15; d_gene: TRBD1; v_gene: TRBV7-2; j_gene: TRBJ2-2; abundance: NA; CDR3nt: TGTGCCAGCAGCCGGGACAGGGCTTTGACCGGGGAGCTGTTTTTT; CDR3aa: CASSRDRALTGELFF
len: 19; d_gene: TRBD2; v_gene: TRBV11-2; j_gene: TRBJ2-4; abundance: NA; CDR3nt: TGTGCCAGCAGCTCCTCAACTAGCGGGAGAACCACGGTCAAAAACATTCAGTACTTC; CDR3aa: CASSSSTSGRTTVKNIQYF
len: 15; d_gene: NA; v_gene: TRBV28; j_gene: TRBJ1-4; abundance: NA; CDR3nt: TGTGCCAGCAGTTCCAACCAGCTGACTAATGAAAAACTGTTTTTT; CDR3aa: CASSSNQLTNEKLFF
len: 13; d_gene: NA; v_gene: TRBV20-1; j_gene: TRBJ2-5; abundance: many; CDR3nt: TGCAGTGCTAGGAAGGGGTCGACAGAGACCCAGTACTTC; CDR3aa: CSARKGSTETQYF
len: 18; d_gene: NA; v_gene: TRBV6-2/TRBV6-3; j_gene: TRBJ2-5; abundance: many; CDR3nt: TGTGCCAGCAGTTACTCTCCCCGGGACACCAAGTACCAAGAGACCCAGTACTTC; CDR3aa: CASSYSPRDTKYQETQYF
len: 15; d_gene: NA; v_gene: TRBV7-2; j_gene: TRBJ1-5; abundance: NA; CDR3nt: TGTGCCAGCAACTCAACTAACAGGGTGGGTCAGCCCCAGCATTTT; CDR3aa: CASNSTNRVGQPQHF
len: 13; d_gene: TRBD1; v_gene: TRBV30; j_gene: TRBJ1-5; abundance: few; CDR3nt: TGTGCCTGGAGGGGACAGGGCGGGCAGCCCCAGCATTTT; CDR3aa: CAWRGQGGQPQHF
len: 14; d_gene: NA; v_gene: TRBV11-1; j_gene: TRBJ1-1; abundance: few; CDR3nt: TGTGCCAGCAGCTTAAATTCGAGGGGCACTGAAGCTTTCTTT; CDR3aa: CASSLNSRGTEAFF
len: 15; d_gene: TRBD1; v_gene: TRBV30; j_gene: TRBJ2-1; abundance: NA; CDR3nt: TGTGCCTGGAGTGTACGGGACAGTACCTACAATGAGCAGTTCTTC; CDR3aa: CAWSVRDSTYNEQFF
len: 15; d_gene: NA; v_gene: TRBV6-6; j_gene: TRBJ1-2; abundance: many; CDR3nt: TGTGCCGTACAGGGAGCCGTACCATCTAACTATGGCTACACCTTC; CDR3aa: CAVQGAVPSNYGYTF